The subject of this entry is one T cell receptor beta chain. The clone's antigen remains unknown. No clone much larger than this one lies a single base away; base qualities are absent. Libraries were prepared through the immunoSEQ multiplex PCR assay. Held by TCRdb, this immuneACCESS table contains in-frame sequences only and omits some clones. Under half of the omission traces to an unresolved V gene where checked; the cause of the rest is unknown. For this sample there are 100,000 to 150,000 clones; less than 95% appear just once. About 9% of the sample goes to the ten largest clones. This sample is part of a study of control samples from healthy donors and cancer patients (TCRdb year 2020). The CDR3, cysteine through phenylalanine, is 14 amino acids long. Only the CDR3 region is kept as DNA, spanning 42 bases read in frame from base 1. Sequences SQVTM (CDR1) and ANQGSEA (CDR2) are obtained from the germline V gene. After removal of 0 bases from V and 15 bases from J, the junction retains 11 bases not matched to a gene.

Sequences were obtained from blood. This sequence uses TRBV29-1 and TRBJ2-1, and TRBD2 aligns with 10 junction nucleotides. This clonotype was obtained from a young man in good health. The bases read TGCAGCGTTGAAGATCCAGCGGGGGGGCCTAGACTGTTCTTC. The resulting protein is CSVEDPAGGPRLFF.